This TCR beta chain was sequenced in a study of blood T cells in healthy people across ages. Overall study results and limits: Per million T cells, the diversity of TCR beta decreased roughly linearly as age advanced. Unsorted PBMCs ruled out conclusive naive versus antigen-experienced comparison.

Then a second PCR, running roughly 7 to 12 cycles, was carried out with a sample-barcoded 5' primer and a J-beta primer mix. At least 2.5 million CDR3-containing paired-end reads were obtained per sample. A single record per CDR3 protein comes from TCRdb applying MiXCR to the 5' RACE reads. This repertoire shows 700,000 to 800,000 distinct CDR3 sequences, about 42% found once; its top ten account for 20% to 25%. This clonotype was recorded at least ten times. The target antigen is unknown. Germline V gene data show CDR1 as SGHTA and CDR2 as FQGTGA. The ends lost 3 bases at V and 5 bases at J; junction bases unmatched: 18. The CDR3 consists of 18 residues.

Sequenced sample: blood. The chain is built from TRBV7-3 and TRBJ2-5; TRBD2 matches 7 bases. The receptor was isolated from a woman aged 55-69 years in good health. The CDR3, as DNA: TGTGCCAGCAGCTTGGGTCCGCGTCAGCGGGGTTCACGGGAGACCCAGTACTTC. This gives the protein CASSLGPRQRGSRETQYF.